This TCR beta chain derives from a study of metastatic and nonmetastatic thyroid tumors. From the PCR reads, TCRdb re-called clones with MiXCR. Of about 33,000 clones listed, over 15% were seen once; the top ten hold more than 4%. As concerns this clone: The junction differs from germline at one of its ends, possibly a read error.

CDR1 is DFQATT and CDR2 is SNEGSKA in the germline V gene (reference sequence). The CDR3 spans 14 residues. All patients were untreated before thyroid surgery. This TCR was recovered from a female donor with papillary thyroid cancer or a benign thyroid nodule (not recorded which). Some clones in this sample may be carry-over from other donors' samples. The sequenced material came from blood. The gene calls are TRBV20-1 and TRBJ1-1; maybe TRBD1 (5 bases). The CDR3 DNA sequence: TGCAGTGCTAGAGTGGTGGGCGCGGACACAGAAGCTTTCTTT. Translation: CSARVVGADTEAFF.